Below, 15 T cell receptor beta chains from the same sample are listed, as sequenced in a study of identical twins. Using its own MiXCR run on the 5' RACE reads, TCRdb lists one record per CDR3 protein. Among around 650,000 distinct CDR3 sequences listed, less than 9% were seen once. The same specimen was also included in a second study, on yellow fever vaccine responses in identical twins.

Sequencing was done on a sample of PBMCs. The origin of the receptors is a woman younger than 35 in good health.

The chain recombines TRBV2 with TRBJ1-5; D may be TRBD1 (5 bases). This CDR3 comprises 13 residues. V was cut by 6 bases and J by 6 bases, with 12 bases left in between. The germline CDR1 and CDR2 sequences are SNHLY and FYNNEI. The CDR3 loop reads CASRAEGSQPQHF. CDR3 in DNA: TGTGCCAGCAGGGCCGAGGGGAGTCAGCCCCAGCATTTT.

This clonotype showed up just a few times. The rearrangement joins TRBV13 to TRBJ2-7; 9 bases are a match to TRBD2. The ends lost 1 base at V and 4 bases at J; junction bases unmatched: 8. The V gene's germline CDR1 is PRHDT and CDR2 FYEKMQ (reference sequence). The CDR3 is made up of 16 amino acids. CDR3 DNA sequence: TGTGCCAGCAGCTTAGCCCGTAGCGGGAGCGAGTACGAGCAGTACTTC. It encodes CASSLARSGSEYEQYF.

In its sample, this clonotype was seen many times. This chain links TRBV6-1 with TRBJ1-5; 9 nucleotides match TRBD1. Germline loops: CDR1 MNHNS, CDR2 SASEGT. The CDR3 is 13 amino acids. With 6 bases clipped from V and 7 bases from J, the junction kept 4 bases outside the gene matches. CDR3 in amino acids: CASRGQGEQPQHF. DNA of the CDR3: TGTGCCAGCAGGGGACAGGGCGAGCAGCCCCAGCATTTT.

This clonotype was picked up many times. The rearrangement uses TRBV14 and TRBJ2-2; the match to TRBD1 covers 8 bases. The V segment lost 6 bases and the J segment 1 base; nucleotides outside the gene matches: 4. This CDR3 spans 15 amino acids. CDR1 SGHDN and CDR2 FVKESK come from the germline V gene. The CDR3 here is CASRKQGVNTGELFF. CDR3 in DNA: TGTGCCAGCAGGAAACAGGGGGTGAACACCGGGGAGCTGTTTTTT.

This clonotype has at least ten counts. The V gene is TRBV7-8, the J gene TRBJ2-6, with D perhaps being TRBD1 or TRBD2 (6 bases each). CDR1 SGHVS and CDR2 FQNEAQ come from the germline V gene. The CDR3 loop spans 15 amino acids. With 5 bases removed from V and 1 base from J, the gap between germline ends came to 9 bases. The CDR3 reads CASSKGGSGANVLTF. In nucleotides, the CDR3 is TGTGCCAGCAGCAAAGGGGGGTCTGGGGCCAACGTCCTGACTTTC.

This clonotype was observed a handful of times. The J gene is TRBJ2-3, the V gene TRBV6-2 or TRBV6-3, with TRBD2 matching over 12 bases. The CDR3 length is 14 residues. In germline, CDR1 is MNHEY, CDR2 SVGEGT. The junction had 4 bases not matched to a gene; V was cut back by 5 bases and J by 7 bases. The CDR3 is CASSPLAGGHTQYF. Written as DNA, the CDR3 is TGTGCCAGCAGTCCACTAGCGGGGGGTCATACGCAGTATTTT.

This clonotype appeared many times. The chain links TRBV5-1 to TRBJ2-2; TRBD1 might be the D (5 bases). This CDR3 spans 15 amino acids. Germline V gene data show CDR1 as SGHRS and CDR2 as YFSETQ. V was clipped by 1 base and J by 3 bases, with 10 bases between them. DNA for the CDR3: TGCGCCAGCAGCTTGAGAGACAGTGACACCGGGGAGCTGTTTTTT. Translating it yields CASSLRDSDTGELFF.

The V gene is TRBV29-1, the J gene TRBJ1-6, with D unclear. Trimming took 4 bases from V and 7 from J, leaving 8 bases between them. Per the germline V gene, CDR1 is SQVTM and CDR2 is ANQGSEA. The CDR3 extends over 12 amino acids. The CDR3 reads CSVAQPNSPLHF. The CDR3 DNA reads as TGCAGCGTTGCACAGCCAAATTCACCCCTCCACTTT.

This clonotype was counted many times. This chain uses TRBV29-1 with TRBJ1-1, with 7 bases lining up with TRBD1. V shed 7 bases, J shed 0 bases, and the junction held 2 bases outside the gene matches. The length of the CDR3 is 12 residues. CDR1 and CDR2 (germline): SQVTM, ANQGSEA. This CDR3 is CSGGQMNTEAFF. The CDR3, as DNA: TGCAGCGGGGGACAGATGAACACTGAAGCTTTCTTT.

The gene calls are TRBV10-3 and TRBJ2-3, with D maybe TRBD1 (6 bases). CDR1 and CDR2 (germline): ENHRY, SYGVKD. V was shortened by 8 bases and J by 2 bases, with 14 bases between the two germline ends. The CDR3 consists of 14 residues. The CDR3 nucleotides read TGTGCCATCGGTCAGGGGTGGGACACAGATACGCAGTATTTT. Translation gives CAIGQGWDTDTQYF.

The gene calls are TRBV5-6 and TRBJ1-1; no firm D call. In germline, CDR1 is SGHDT, CDR2 YYEEEE. The CDR3 has 16 residues. Deletions cut 4 bases from V and 0 bases from J, with 16 bases between. CDR3 loop: CASSHATVPVNTEAFF. The CDR3 region has the DNA TGTGCCAGCAGCCACGCCACAGTGCCCGTGAACACTGAAGCTTTCTTT. The variable domain in full, completed from reference TRBV5-6 and TRBJ1-1, reads DAGVTQSPTHLIKTRGQQVTLRCSPKSGHDTVSWYQQALGQGPQFIFQYYEEEERQRGNFPDRFSGHQFPNYSSELNVNALLLGDSALYLCASSHATVPVNTEAFFGQGTRLTVV.

This rearrangement joins TRBV15 to TRBJ1-1, with D possibly being TRBD1 (5 bases). With 4 bases removed from V and 1 base from J, the gap between germline ends came to 7 bases. The CDR3 spans 13 residues. CDR1 is LNHNV, CDR2 YYDKDF, per germline (reference sequence). For the CDR3, the DNA is TGTGCCACCAGCAAAACAGGGAACACTGAAGCTTTCTTT. As protein: CATSKTGNTEAFF.

The chain employs TRBV2 and TRBJ1-1, with unresolved D. Trimming took off 6 bases at V and 1 base at J, with 9 bases between the two ends. Germline-derived CDR1 and CDR2 are SNHLY and FYNNEI. The CDR3 has 13 amino acids. CDR3 bases: TGTGCCAGCAGCAAGGAGGGGAACACTGAAGCTTTCTTT. Protein product: CASSKEGNTEAFF.

This clonotype was detected only a few times. This rearrangement joins TRBV6-5 to TRBJ2-7, with D possibly matching TRBD1 (6 bases). The V end lost 0 bases, the J end lost 2 bases, and 8 bases lay between the germline ends. In germline, CDR1 is MNHEY, CDR2 SVGAGI. The CDR3 length is 14 residues. CDR3 loop: CASSYSWGPYEQYF. The CDR3 DNA sequence: TGTGCCAGCAGTTACTCGTGGGGGCCCTACGAGCAGTACTTC.

This clonotype was recorded at least ten times. V usage is TRBV3-1 and J usage is TRBJ2-1, with TRBD2 identical over 7 bases. The CDR3 runs to 18 residues. Losses at the gene ends were 2 bases for V and 9 bases for J; bases not matched to a gene: 19. Germline V gene data show CDR1 as LGHDT and CDR2 as YNNKEL (reference sequence). The CDR3 DNA is TGTGCCAGCAGCCAAACCGAGTGGAGGGACTACTATTTGGGTGAGCAGTTCTTC. Protein product: CASSQTEWRDYYLGEQFF.